The 8 T cell receptor beta chains reported below all come from one sample, sequenced in a study of shared clonotypes between healthy human individuals. Only in-frame clones appear in the TCRdb table, and some are missing; sequencing was by immunoSEQ multiplex PCR. The data hold millions of clones, with 85% to 95% observed a single time. The sample consisted of naive CD4+ T cells sorted from blood. Described subset: CD45RA+ positively selected. Receptors originate from a man younger than 35 in good health.

The rearrangement uses TRBV18 and TRBJ1-5; perhaps TRBD1 as D (6 bases). The CDR3 runs to 16 residues. In germline, CDR1 is KGHSH, CDR2 LQKENI. V gave up 3 bases and J gave up 4 bases, with 16 bases separating them. The CDR3, as DNA: TGTGCCAGCTCACCTGGCGGACAGCCGGGAAATCAGCCCCAGCATTTT. This sequence encodes CASSPGGQPGNQPQHF.

Notes on this clone: The same CDR3 can be traced to other DNA sequences in this sample. The gene calls are TRBV5-1 and TRBJ2-7; D is ambiguous. Germline V CDR1 and CDR2: SGHRS, YFSETQ. This CDR3 contains 13 residues. Trimming took off 2 bases at V and 4 bases at J, with 10 bases between the two ends. The CDR3 spells CASSFLGSYEQYF. CDR3 bases: TGCGCCAGCAGCTTTCTGGGTTCGTACGAGCAGTACTTC. Drawing the rest from reference TRBV5-1 and TRBJ2-7, the complete variable domain is KAGVTQTPRYLIKTRGQQVTLSCSPISGHRSVSWYQQTPGQGLQFLFEYFSETQRNKGNFPGRFSGRQFSNSRSEMNVSTLELGDSALYLCASSFLGSYEQYFGPGTRLTVT.

The chain carries TRBV28 and TRBJ2-7, with 7 bases lining up with TRBD2. This CDR3 spans 15 amino acids. J gave up 2 bases and V 3 bases, and 7 bases lay outside the gene matches. Germline V gene sequence: CDR1 MDHEN, CDR2 SYDVKM. In nucleotides, the CDR3 is TGTGCCAGCAGTTTCACTAGCGTCCATGCCTACGAGCAGTACTTC. Its translation is CASSFTSVHAYEQYF.

This chain uses TRBV7-2 with TRBJ1-1, with D hard to call. There are 13 residues in the CDR3. CDR1 SGHTA and CDR2 FQGNSA come from the germline V gene. V shed 0 bases and J shed 5 bases, with 7 bases lying between them. The CDR3 loop is CASSLAGWTEAFF. Written as DNA, the CDR3 is TGTGCCAGCAGCTTAGCGGGGTGGACTGAAGCTTTCTTT.

The rearrangement uses TRBV9 and TRBJ1-1; the D gene is possibly TRBD1 (5 bases). The CDR3 extends over 14 amino acids. Per germline, CDR1 SGDLS and CDR2 YYNGEE. The V gene lost 4 bases and the J gene lost 3 bases, with 13 bases spanning the gap. CDR3 nucleotide sequence: TGTGCCAGCAGCCCAGCGGTGGGGGACACTGAAGCTTTCTTT. Translation: CASSPAVGDTEAFF.

This rearrangement joins TRBV7-9 to TRBJ2-5, with D perhaps given as TRBD1 or TRBD2 (6 bases each). The CDR3 extends over 15 amino acids. Trimming stripped 1 base from V and 3 bases from J, with 12 bases between. Germline CDR1 SEHNR, CDR2 FQNEAQ (reference sequence). CDR3 protein: CASSLEQGGEETQYF. CDR3 DNA: TGTGCCAGCAGCTTAGAACAGGGAGGTGAAGAGACCCAGTACTTC.

This CDR3 is CASSRDQNYGYTF. In DNA form, the CDR3 reads TGTGCCAGCAGCAGGGATCAAAACTATGGCTACACCTTC. The genes are TRBV2 and TRBJ1-2; the D gene is possibly TRBD1 (5 bases). Germline CDR1 reads SNHLY; CDR2 reads FYNNEI. The V end lost 6 bases, the J end lost 2 bases, and 10 bases lay between the germline ends. The CDR3 is 13 amino acids.

This clone showed up just once. The rearrangement uses TRBV10-3 and TRBJ1-2; D may be TRBD1 (5 bases). V was trimmed by 7 bases and J by 2 bases, leaving 14 bases between them. Germline V gene sequence: CDR1 ENHRY, CDR2 SYGVKD. The CDR3 covers 14 residues. CDR3 nucleotides: TGTGCCATCACTAGAGTCGGGGGAAACTATGGCTACACCTTC. Translating gives CAITRVGGNYGYTF.